This T cell receptor beta chain appears in the sequencing data of a study of cytomegalovirus exposure and HLA in healthy donors. The PCR employed 60 Vbeta primers together with 13 Jbeta primers. This table comes from immunoSEQ multiplex PCR, and its TCRdb copy is limited to in-frame clones, with some not included. The table shows some 170,000 clones, with around 70% occurring only once. This CDR3 region has 13 residues. V was trimmed by 6 bases and J by 7 bases, leaving 15 bases between them. The germline V gene encodes CDR1 MNHNY and CDR2 SVGAGI (reference sequence). This clone has only a few counts.

The J gene is TRBJ1-2, the V gene TRBV6-6; possibly TRBD1 for D (6 bases). Source material: PBMCs. This TCR derives from a male donor in good health and CMV-seronegative. The chain's CDR3 is CASSRSGQSGYTF. In nucleotides, the CDR3 is TGTGCCAGCAGCCGATCCGGACAGTCTGGCTACACCTTC.